The 24 T cell receptor beta chains below all came from one sample that was sequenced in a study of cytomegalovirus exposure and HLA in healthy donors. With 60 Vbeta and 13 Jbeta primers, the PCR was carried out. Clones were sequenced by immunoSEQ multiplex PCR, and TCRdb holds only the in-frame ones, with some missing. This sample's table has about 200,000 clones. The material sequenced was PBMCs. The receptors derive from a girl aged 2-10 years in good health and CMV-seropositive.

This chain connects TRBV6-5 to TRBJ2-1, with D unclear. The CDR3 sequence is 15 residues long. The germline CDR1 and CDR2 sequences are MNHEY and SVGAGI. Trimming removed 2 bases at V and 4 bases at J, with 12 bases between. For the CDR3, the DNA is TGTGCCAGCAGTTACACTATAGCACCGTACAATGAGCAGTTCTTC. It yields the protein CASSYTIAPYNEQFF.

The CDR3 region is CAVKTGGNTGELFF. In DNA form, the CDR3 reads TGTGCCGTAAAGACAGGGGGAAACACCGGGGAGCTGTTTTTT. This chain links TRBV27 with TRBJ2-2; TRBD1 matches at 9 bases. V was pared by 11 bases and J by 2 bases, with 6 bases of the junction left unmatched. Germline V gene sequence: CDR1 MNHEY, CDR2 SMNVEV (reference sequence). The CDR3 has 14 residues.

The CDR3 is CASKGASGSSYEQYF. The CDR3 DNA reads as TGTGCCAGCAAAGGGGCCAGCGGGAGCTCCTACGAGCAGTACTTC. The chain employs TRBV2 and TRBJ2-7; 8 bases align to TRBD2. Trimming removed 7 bases from V and 0 bases from J; junction bases left unmatched: 8. The CDR3 is 15 amino acids. Germline V lookup: CDR1 SNHLY, CDR2 FYNNEI. Based on the CDR3 plus reference TRBV2 and TRBJ2-7, the full variable domain is EPEVTQTPSHQVTQMGQEVILRCVPISNHLYFYWYRQILGQKVEFLVSFYNNEISEKSEIFDDQFSVERPDGSNFTLKIRSTKLEDSAMYFCASKGASGSSYEQYFGPGTRLTVT.

The chain uses TRBV4-2 and TRBJ2-1, with 13 bases identical to TRBD2. V was clipped by 0 bases and J by 4 bases; unmatched bases: 0. Germline CDR1 and CDR2: LGHNA and YNFKEQ. This CDR3 is 16 amino acids long. The CDR3 DNA sequence: TGTGCCAGCAGCCAAGAACTAGCGGGAGGGTACAATGAGCAGTTCTTC. Amino acids: CASSQELAGGYNEQFF.

The chain has TRBV27 and TRBJ2-1; tentative D call: TRBD2 (6 bases). The germline V and J ends were trimmed by 5 bases and 4 bases, with 12 bases remaining between them. CDR3 length: 14 residues. Germline assignment: CDR1 MNHEY and CDR2 SMNVEV (reference sequence). Here the CDR3 DNA reads TGTGCCAGCAGTCCCCTAGGGAGGTACAATGAGCAGTTCTTC. The encoded protein is CASSPLGRYNEQFF.

The V call is TRBV9, the J call TRBJ2-1; 7 nucleotides line up with TRBD1. Trimming cost V 2 bases and J 4 bases; bases outside gene matches: 9. CDR1 and CDR2 from the germline V gene are SGDLS and YYNGEE. The CDR3 length is 16 residues. The CDR3 sequence is CASSVDRDRPYNEQFF. The CDR3 coding sequence is TGTGCCAGCAGCGTCGACCGGGACAGACCTTACAATGAGCAGTTCTTC.

The chain employs TRBV7-2 and TRBJ2-1, with TRBD2 matching 9 bases. This CDR3 has 17 amino acids. The J segment lost 5 bases and the V segment lost 1 base, leaving 9 bases of the junction unmatched. The V gene's germline CDR1 is SGHTA and CDR2 FQGNSA. The CDR3, as DNA: TGTGCCAGCAGCTTAGGAGGGTTAGCGGGAGTTCACAATGAGCAGTTCTTC. Translation: CASSLGGLAGVHNEQFF.

The genes are TRBV7-3 and TRBJ2-3; 9 positions agree with TRBD1. The V gene end was trimmed by 5 bases and the J gene end by 2 bases; junction bases not matched to a gene: 2. The CDR3 contains 14 residues. Germline values: CDR1 SGHTA, CDR2 FQGTGA. This CDR3 reads CASSGQGTTDTQYF. DNA of the CDR3: TGTGCCAGCAGCGGACAGGGGACCACAGATACGCAGTATTTT.

The V call is TRBV28, the J call TRBJ2-2; D gene ambiguous. Germline loops: CDR1 MDHEN, CDR2 SYDVKM. The CDR3 has 15 amino acids. With 6 bases removed from V and 10 bases from J, the gap between germline ends came to 21 bases. For the CDR3, the DNA is TGTGCCAGCAGCCATCTTCCCGGGTGGCGACCGGAGCTGTTTTTT. Its translation: CASSHLPGWRPELFF.

V and J are TRBV7-3 and TRBJ2-1; the D is unclear. The CDR3 contains 14 residues. V was trimmed by 5 bases and J by 2 bases, leaving 10 bases between them. Germline CDR1 SGHTA, CDR2 FQGTGA. This chain's CDR3 is CASSPDRAYNEQFF. Written as DNA, the CDR3 is TGTGCCAGCAGCCCCGATCGAGCCTACAATGAGCAGTTCTTC.

The chain employs TRBV7-9 and TRBJ2-5; D might be TRBD1 (5 bases). Trimming removed 5 bases from V and 1 base from J, with 8 bases in between. The CDR3 extends over 13 amino acids. The germline V gene encodes CDR1 SEHNR and CDR2 FQNEAQ (reference sequence). Written as DNA, the CDR3 is TGTGCCAGCAGCCCAGGGCCCCAAGAGACCCAGTACTTC. Translated: CASSPGPQETQYF.

The chain uses TRBV10-3 and TRBJ2-1, with TRBD1 as a possible D gene (6 bases). Germline V lookup: CDR1 ENHRY, CDR2 SYGVKD. Trimming shortened V by 5 bases and J by 6 bases, and 23 bases separated the two germline ends. The CDR3 has 17 residues. CDR3 sequence reads: CAISPRQEGSRANEQFF. The CDR3 coding sequence is TGTGCCATCAGTCCTCGACAGGAAGGGAGCCGAGCCAATGAGCAGTTCTTC.

V gene TRBV6-5 combines with J gene TRBJ2-2, with D tentatively TRBD1 (6 bases). The CDR3 totals 15 residues. Deletions cut 4 bases from V and 4 bases from J, with 13 bases between. Germline CDR1 is MNHEY and CDR2 is SVGAGI. In DNA form, the CDR3 reads TGTGCCAGCAGTTTTGGTGGGACAACCACCGGGGAGCTGTTTTTT. It is translated as CASSFGGTTTGELFF.

The chain has TRBV9 and TRBJ1-6, with 8 bases identical to TRBD1. CDR3 length: 14 residues. Germline CDR1 SGDLS, CDR2 YYNGEE. Germline trimming cut 4 bases from V and 9 bases from J; bases unmatched to any gene: 6. This CDR3 is CASSPTGETSPLHF. The CDR3 coding sequence is TGTGCCAGCAGCCCGACAGGGGAAACTTCACCCCTCCACTTT.

The chain is built from TRBV28 and TRBJ2-7; 9 nucleotides match TRBD2. This CDR3 is 16 amino acids long. V gave up 1 base and J gave up 3 bases; unmatched junction bases: 7. Germline V gives CDR1 MDHEN, CDR2 SYDVKM. CDR3 amino acids: CASSLSGASGDYEQYF. CDR3 in DNA: TGTGCCAGCAGTTTATCGGGGGCTAGCGGGGACTACGAGCAGTACTTC.

This chain uses TRBV4-1 with TRBJ2-4; D ambiguous. V was pared by 2 bases and J by 0 bases, with 17 bases between. Germline-derived CDR1 and CDR2 are MGHRA and YSYEKL. The CDR3 consists of 18 residues. The DNA of the CDR3 is TGCGCCAGCAGCCAAATCTTCGCGGCGAGACTAGCCAAAAACATTCAGTACTTC. The encoded protein is CASSQIFAARLAKNIQYF.

The chain couples TRBV28 to TRBJ2-5, with TRBD1 as a possible D gene (5 bases). Per the germline V gene, CDR1 is MDHEN and CDR2 is SYDVKM. This CDR3 has 12 amino acids. V was shortened by 11 bases and J by 3 bases, with 13 bases between the two germline ends. CDR3 in amino acids: CAATGPEETQYF. In DNA, the CDR3 is TGTGCCGCAACAGGTCCAGAAGAGACCCAGTACTTC. The entire variable domain, with the rest obtained from reference TRBV28 and TRBJ2-5, is as follows: DVKVTQSSRYLVKRTGEKVFLECVQDMDHENMFWYRQDPGLGLRLIYFSYDVKMKEKGDIPEGYSVSREKKERFSLILESASTNQTSMYLCAATGPEETQYFGPGTRLLVL.

V is TRBV27 and J is TRBJ2-6, with D hard to call. Deletions cut 6 bases from V and 0 bases from J, with 9 bases between. Germline lookup yields CDR1 MNHEY and CDR2 SMNVEV (reference sequence). This CDR3 is 15 amino acids long. The CDR3 nucleotides are TGTGCCAGCAGACAAGATGACTCTGGGGCCAACGTCCTGACTTTC. Its protein is CASRQDDSGANVLTF.

The chain is built from TRBV4-1 and TRBJ2-1; TRBD2 agrees at 9 bases. The CDR3 covers 13 residues. CDR1 MGHRA and CDR2 YSYEKL come from the germline V gene. The J segment lost 10 bases and the V segment lost 1 base, leaving 2 bases of the junction unmatched. CDR3 loop: CASSQGLAEEQFF. The DNA of the CDR3 is TGCGCCAGCAGCCAAGGACTAGCGGAGGAGCAGTTCTTC.

V is TRBV5-1 and J is TRBJ2-5; 13 bases align to TRBD2. This CDR3 is built from 15 residues. Trimming took 4 bases from V and 5 from J; bases not matched to a gene: 5. Per the germline V gene, CDR1 is SGHRS and CDR2 is YFSETQ. The CDR3 loop is CASSQVTSGRETQYF. The DNA of the CDR3 is TGCGCCAGCAGCCAAGTGACTAGCGGGAGGGAGACCCAGTACTTC.

V gene TRBV5-1 combines with J gene TRBJ2-3; perhaps TRBD2 as D (5 bases). Per the germline V gene, CDR1 is SGHRS and CDR2 is YFSETQ. Trimming cost V 1 base and J 7 bases, with 10 bases left between them. The CDR3 is 13 residues long. The DNA for the CDR3 is TGCGCCAGCAGCTTGTCAAGCGGTCATACGCAGTATTTT. Translated, it gives CASSLSSGHTQYF.

This chain joins TRBV28 and TRBJ1-3; D not certain. Trimming removed 4 bases from V and 1 base from J, with 14 bases in between. Germline loops: CDR1 MDHEN, CDR2 SYDVKM. This CDR3 contains 16 residues. CDR3 residues: CASSYLSTGSGNTIYF. The CDR3 nucleotides are TGTGCCAGCAGTTATCTATCCACGGGTTCTGGAAACACCATATATTTT.

V is TRBV27 and J is TRBJ2-1; 8 bases line up with TRBD2. V shed 10 bases and J 0 bases; nucleotides not matched to a gene: 8. Germline CDR1 reads MNHEY; CDR2 reads SMNVEV (reference sequence). This CDR3 has 15 amino acids. The CDR3 spells CATRSGRSSYNEQFF. The CDR3 region has the DNA TGTGCCACCAGAAGCGGGAGAAGCTCCTACAATGAGCAGTTCTTC.

The rearrangement joins TRBV10-3 to TRBJ2-5; TRBD2 matches 7 bases. This CDR3 has 14 residues. From germline, CDR1 is ENHRY and CDR2 SYGVKD. V dropped 3 bases and J dropped 4; count of bases not matched to a gene: 5. The CDR3 sequence is CAISERWGGETQYF. The DNA of the CDR3 is TGTGCCATCAGTGAAAGGTGGGGGGGAGAGACCCAGTACTTC.